A selection of T cell receptor beta chains follows, all from one sample in a study of cytomegalovirus exposure and HLA in healthy donors. The data were produced by immunoSEQ multiplex PCR, yet TCRdb's version contains in-frame clones alone and is incomplete. The sample has around 110,000 clones, approximately 80% seen once. Specimen: PBMCs. These receptors all come from a woman younger than 45 in good health and CMV-seronegative. CDR3s include the opening cysteine and the closing phenylalanine or tryptophan. Fields, in order: clone size, V gene, J gene, D gene, CDR3 DNA, CDR3 protein. The D gene is left open where the match is weak. Size tells how often a clone was seen (once, few, many) or the class of an expanded clone, and some rows leave it out.

NA	TRBV5-4	TRBJ2-3	TRBD1	TGTGCCAGCAGCTCGGGACAGGGAGGATGGACAGATACGCAGTATTTT	CASSSGQGGWTDTQYF
few	TRBV7-6	TRBJ1-1	TRBD1	TGTGCCAGCAGCTACTTCCCAGGGGGAGGCACTGAAGCTTTCTTT	CASSYFPGGGTEAFF
NA	TRBV5-1	TRBJ2-5	NA	TGCGCCAGCAGCTTGGTAGCTGAGACCCAGTACTTC	CASSLVAETQYF
NA	TRBV9	TRBJ1-1	TRBD1	TGTGCCAGCAGCACCTCGAGACAGGGGCTGCAAATGAACACTGAAGCTTTCTTT	CASSTSRQGLQMNTEAFF
NA	TRBV6-1	TRBJ1-1	NA	TGTGCCAGCCGGGGGGATGCGGTCACTGAAGCTTTCTTT	CASRGDAVTEAFF
NA	TRBV7-9	TRBJ2-7	NA	TGTGCCAGCAGGCCCACAACCTACGAGCAGTACTTC	CASRPTTYEQYF
NA	TRBV6-6	TRBJ2-5	NA	TGTGCCAGCAGTTACTCCGGTGAGACCCAGTACTTC	CASSYSGETQYF
few	TRBV5-1	TRBJ1-4	TRBD1	TGCGCCAGCAGCTTGGGGGACAGGGGAAGTGAAAAACTGTTTTTT	CASSLGDRGSEKLFF
NA	TRBV5-1	TRBJ2-5	TRBD2	TGCGCCAGCAGCCGAGAAGCGGGAGCAGAGACCCAGTACTTC	CASSREAGAETQYF
NA	TRBV7-9	TRBJ2-3	NA	TGTTCCAGCAGCTTAATCCCCGGGCAGGGTGCGGTGGCAGATACGCAGTATTTT	CSSSLIPGQGAVADTQYF
NA	TRBV7-8	TRBJ2-3	NA	TGTGCCAGCAGCTCAGGTGGAAGTACGCAGTATTTT	CASSSGGSTQYF
NA	TRBV5-1	TRBJ2-5	NA	TGCGCCAGCAGCAGTCAAACAGGGAGCCAAGAGACCCAGTACTTC	CASSSQTGSQETQYF
NA	TRBV7-2	TRBJ2-1	NA	TGTGCCAGCAGCTTACTTCCTAGCGACTACAATGAGCAGTTCTTC	CASSLLPSDYNEQFF
NA	TRBV28	TRBJ2-6	NA	TGTGCCAGCAGTTGGCAGGGTCCTGGGGCCAACGTCCTGACTTTC	CASSWQGPGANVLTF
NA	TRBV6-4	TRBJ2-1	TRBD2	TGTGCCAGCAGCGCCTGGACTAGCGGGAGTAATGAGCAGTTCTTC	CASSAWTSGSNEQFF
NA	TRBV7-2	TRBJ2-3	TRBD2	TGTGCCAGCAGCTCCGGGGGTAGCGGGATGGGAGATACGCAGTATTTT	CASSSGGSGMGDTQYF
NA	TRBV18	TRBJ1-5	NA	TGTGCCAGCTCAAATGGGGCCTATAGCAATCAGCCCCAGCATTTT	CASSNGAYSNQPQHF
NA	TRBV4-1	TRBJ1-2	NA	TGCGCCAGCAGCCTTGACAGGCCAGCTAACTATGGCTACACCTTC	CASSLDRPANYGYTF
NA	TRBV7-6	TRBJ2-2	NA	TGTGCCAGCAGGCCGGGACTTGCGGGACTTTCGGCCGGGGAGCTGTTTTTT	CASRPGLAGLSAGELFF
NA	TRBV28	TRBJ2-2	NA	TGTGCCAGCACCCCGTCCTCTAACGAATACACCGGGGAGCTGTTTTTT	CASTPSSNEYTGELFF
NA	TRBV28	TRBJ2-7	TRBD2	TGTGCCAGCAGTACACCTCACGCGGGAGGGTCCCCCGAGCAGTACTTC	CASSTPHAGGSPEQYF